This passage covers 8 T cell receptor beta chains from one sample sequenced in a study of blood T cell repertoires in COVID-19. Libraries were prepared by immunoSEQ multiplex PCR; TCRdb keeps only in-frame clonotypes and omits some of them. The sample contains some 260,000 clones, 70% to 90% of which appear only once. Sequencing was performed on peripheral blood. Every receptor here comes from a young man with active or convalescent COVID-19.

This rearrangement joins TRBV9 to TRBJ2-7, with 9 nucleotides matching TRBD2. This CDR3 is 15 amino acids long. Germline lookup yields CDR1 SGDLS and CDR2 YYNGEE. V lost 4 bases to trimming and J lost 6 bases; unmatched junction nucleotides: 11. The CDR3 reads CASSSRTSEAGEQYF. In nucleotides, the CDR3 is TGTGCCAGCAGCTCGAGGACTAGCGAAGCGGGCGAGCAGTACTTC.

This sequence joins TRBV9 and TRBJ2-3; the match to TRBD2 covers 13 bases. Germline V lookup: CDR1 SGDLS, CDR2 YYNGEE. After removal of 1 base from V and 5 bases from J, the junction contained 16 bases not matched to a gene. The CDR3 has 20 amino acids. The CDR3 protein is CASSVSWTSGSSWGRDTQYF. The CDR3 DNA reads as TGTGCCAGCAGCGTATCTTGGACTAGCGGGAGTAGTTGGGGCCGAGATACGCAGTATTTT.

The CDR3 sequence is CASSLGTFETQYF. CDR3 in DNA: TGTGCCAGCAGCTTAGGGACATTTGAGACCCAGTACTTC. V is TRBV7-2 and J is TRBJ2-5, with a weak D call TRBD1 (5 bases). Trimming removed 1 base at V and 5 bases at J, with 8 bases between. Germline values: CDR1 SGHTA, CDR2 FQGNSA. The CDR3 has 13 residues.

The gene calls are TRBV12-3 or TRBV12-4 and TRBJ1-2; D call uncertain. The CDR3 consists of 12 residues. Trimming took off 6 bases at V and 3 bases at J, with 8 bases between the two ends. DNA for the CDR3: TGTGCCAGCAGCACGGGTTACTATGGCTACACCTTC. This codes for CASSTGYYGYTF.

About this clone itself: The identical CDR3 is also encoded by other nucleotide sequences in the sample. The chain couples TRBV5-6 to TRBJ2-7; 8 positions match TRBD1. This CDR3 has 14 amino acids. Per germline, CDR1 SGHDT and CDR2 YYEEEE. Trimming took 2 bases from V and 4 from J; bases not matched to a gene: 5. CDR3 region: CASSFGQGSYEQYF. In DNA form, the CDR3 reads TGTGCCAGCAGCTTCGGACAGGGCTCGTACGAGCAGTACTTC.

The chain couples TRBV28 to TRBJ1-3; D may be TRBD1 (6 bases). The CDR3 has 14 residues. The V gene lost 2 bases and the J gene lost 2 bases, with 7 bases spanning the gap. The V gene's germline CDR1 is MDHEN and CDR2 SYDVKM. This CDR3 reads CASSLPGAGNTIYF. The CDR3 bases are TGTGCCAGCAGTTTACCAGGGGCTGGAAACACCATATATTTT.

The chain is built from TRBV6-5 and TRBJ1-1; the D gene is possibly TRBD1 (6 bases). V lost 8 bases and J 1 base, leaving 14 bases between the germline ends. The CDR3 is 14 amino acids. CDR1 is MNHEY and CDR2 is SVGAGI in the germline V gene. In DNA, the CDR3 is TGTGCCAGCCCTCTCGAAGGGGGGAACACTGAAGCTTTCTTT. Residues: CASPLEGGNTEAFF.

This chain joins TRBV7-2 and TRBJ2-7; the match to TRBD1 covers 9 bases. There are 14 residues in the CDR3. Trimming removed 3 bases from V and 4 bases from J; junction bases left unmatched: 4. Germline V CDR1 and CDR2: SGHTA, FQGNSA. Written as DNA, the CDR3 is TGTGCCAGCAGCTTCGGACAGGGGTATTACGAGCAGTACTTC. Amino acid sequence: CASSFGQGYYEQYF.